This T cell receptor beta chain was identified in a study of blood T cells in healthy people across ages. It was with a sample-barcoded 5' primer and a J-beta primer mix that a second PCR of about 6 to 12 cycles was run. Each CDR3 protein gets one entry after TCRdb re-called the 5' RACE reads with MiXCR. Seen here are roughly 800,000 distinct CDR3 sequences, 40% to 65% observed once, and the top ten hold approximately 40%. Sequenced: blood. The receptor was derived from an elderly man in good health.

CDR3 in DNA: TGTGCCAGCAGCTTAATTTCCGGGAGGGCTGCAGATACGCAGTATTTT. Translated: CASSLISGRAADTQYF. The chain couples TRBV7-9 to TRBJ2-3, with 8 positions matching TRBD2. Trimming at V came to 2 bases and at J to 4 bases, leaving 8 bases not matched to a gene. This CDR3 region has 16 residues. CDR1 and CDR2 (germline): SEHNR, FQNEAQ (reference sequence).